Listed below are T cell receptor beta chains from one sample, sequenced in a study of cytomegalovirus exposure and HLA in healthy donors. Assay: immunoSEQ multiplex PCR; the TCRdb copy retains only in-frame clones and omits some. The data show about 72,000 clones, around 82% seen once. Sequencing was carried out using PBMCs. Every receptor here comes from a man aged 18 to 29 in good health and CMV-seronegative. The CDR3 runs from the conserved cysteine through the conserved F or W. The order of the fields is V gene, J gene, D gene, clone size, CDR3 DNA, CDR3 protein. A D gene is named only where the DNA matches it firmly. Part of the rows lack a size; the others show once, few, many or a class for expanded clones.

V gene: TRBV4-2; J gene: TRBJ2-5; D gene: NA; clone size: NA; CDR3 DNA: TGTGCCAGCAGCCGCGACGGGATACAAGAGACCCAGTACTTC; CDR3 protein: CASSRDGIQETQYF
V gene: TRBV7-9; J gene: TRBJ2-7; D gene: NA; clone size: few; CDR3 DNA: TGTGCCAGCAGCCACTCCTACGAGCAGTACTTC; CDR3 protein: CASSHSYEQYF
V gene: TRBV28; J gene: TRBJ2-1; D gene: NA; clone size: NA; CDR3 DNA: TGTGCCAGCATCTCTGTACTCCGACAAGACAATGAGCAGTTCTTC; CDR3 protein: CASISVLRQDNEQFF
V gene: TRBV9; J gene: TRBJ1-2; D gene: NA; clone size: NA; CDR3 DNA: TGTGCCAGCAGCCCAGGGGTAGTGTGGCCCACGATCGGGCTGGACTTC; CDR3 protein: CASSPGVVWPTIGLDF
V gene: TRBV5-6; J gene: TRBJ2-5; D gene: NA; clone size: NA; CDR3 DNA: TGTGCCAGCAGCTGGGGCGGAGAGACCCAGTACTTC; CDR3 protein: CASSWGGETQYF
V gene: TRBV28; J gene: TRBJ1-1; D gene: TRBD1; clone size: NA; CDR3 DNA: TGTGCCAGCAGATCGACAGGGTTCGTGGCTTTCTTT; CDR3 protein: CASRSTGFVAFF
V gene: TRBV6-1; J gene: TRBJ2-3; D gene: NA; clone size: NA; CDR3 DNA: TGTGCCAGCAGTGAAGGGAGACTAAGTACTAGCACAGATACGCAGTATTTT; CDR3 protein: CASSEGRLSTSTDTQYF
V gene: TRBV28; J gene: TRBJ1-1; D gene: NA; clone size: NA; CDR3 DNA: TGTGCCAGCAGCTACGACGCGGGATCGGGTGGCACTGAAGCTTTCTTT; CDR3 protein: CASSYDAGSGGTEAFF
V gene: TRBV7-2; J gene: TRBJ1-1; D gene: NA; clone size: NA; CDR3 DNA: TGTGCCAGCAGCTTAGGAGGGTTATTTGGTCGCACTGAAGCTTTCTTT; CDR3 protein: CASSLGGLFGRTEAFF
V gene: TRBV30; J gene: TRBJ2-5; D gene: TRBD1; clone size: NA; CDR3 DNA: TGTGCCTGTCTGGACAGGGTAGAGACCCAGTACTTC; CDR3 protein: CACLDRVETQYF
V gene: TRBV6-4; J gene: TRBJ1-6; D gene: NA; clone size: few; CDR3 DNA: TGTGCCAGCAGCCAATCCAGCGAGGGGGATAATTCACCCCTCCACTTT; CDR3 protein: CASSQSSEGDNSPLHF
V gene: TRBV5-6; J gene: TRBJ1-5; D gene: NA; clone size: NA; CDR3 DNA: TGTGCCAGCACGAGCAACAGGGTTTACAATCAGCCCCAGCATTTT; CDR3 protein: CASTSNRVYNQPQHF
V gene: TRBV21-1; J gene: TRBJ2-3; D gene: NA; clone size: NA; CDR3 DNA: TGTGCCAGCAACACCCCTTCGGTGCGGAGCGGGGGGGTTCAGACGCAGTATTTT; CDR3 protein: CASNTPSVRSGGVQTQYF
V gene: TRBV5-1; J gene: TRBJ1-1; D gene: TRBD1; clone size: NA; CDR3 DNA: TGCGCCAGCAGCTTGGATAACAGGGGAACTGAAGCTTTCTTT; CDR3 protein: CASSLDNRGTEAFF
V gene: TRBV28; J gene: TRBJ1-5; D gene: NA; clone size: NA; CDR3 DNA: TGTGCCAGCAGTTTAGCAGTGATTGGCAATCAGCCCCAGCATTTT; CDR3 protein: CASSLAVIGNQPQHF
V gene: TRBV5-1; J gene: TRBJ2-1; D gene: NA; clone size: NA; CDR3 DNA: TGCGCCAGCAGCTTGCGGACAAGAGGGGGGGTCAATGAGCAGTTCTTC; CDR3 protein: CASSLRTRGGVNEQFF
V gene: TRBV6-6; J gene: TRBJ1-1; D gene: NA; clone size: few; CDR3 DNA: TGTGCCAGCAGTTACTCGGCGAACACTGAAGCTTTCTTT; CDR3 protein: CASSYSANTEAFF
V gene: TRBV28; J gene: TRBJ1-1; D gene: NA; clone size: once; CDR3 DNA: TGTGCCGGGGGGGGCGGGTTGGGGAACACTGAAGCTTTCTTT; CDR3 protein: CAGGGGLGNTEAFF
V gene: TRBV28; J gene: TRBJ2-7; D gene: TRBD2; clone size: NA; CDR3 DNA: TGTGCCAGCAGTTTATACTGGACTAGCGGGGGGTACGAGCAGTACTTC; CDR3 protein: CASSLYWTSGGYEQYF
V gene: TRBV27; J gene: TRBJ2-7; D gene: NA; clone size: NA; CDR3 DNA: TGTGCCAGCAGTTTATCGGTAACGGGCGGGGCGGGCTCCTACGAGCAGTACTTC; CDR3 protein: CASSLSVTGGAGSYEQYF
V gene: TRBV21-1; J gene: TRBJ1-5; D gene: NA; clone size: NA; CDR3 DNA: TGTGCCAGCAGCAAAGGGCCCCCTGACAGGTTAAGAGTCGACCAGCCCCAGCATTTT; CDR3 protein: CASSKGPPDRLRVDQPQHF
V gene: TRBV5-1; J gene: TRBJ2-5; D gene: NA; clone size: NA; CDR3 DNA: TGCGCCAGCAGATTTGGTGGGCTCTCTGCGAAAGAGACCCAGTACTTC; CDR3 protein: CASRFGGLSAKETQYF
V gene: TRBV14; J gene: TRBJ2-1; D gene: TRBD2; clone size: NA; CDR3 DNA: TGTGCCAGCAGCCAGCGCGGGGGGCGGGTTTACAATGAGCAGTTCTTC; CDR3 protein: CASSQRGGRVYNEQFF
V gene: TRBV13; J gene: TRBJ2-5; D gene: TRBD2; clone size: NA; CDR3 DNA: TGTGCCAGCAGCTTTTGGGGCGCTAGCGGGGGGGAGACCCAGTACTTC; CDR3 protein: CASSFWGASGGETQYF
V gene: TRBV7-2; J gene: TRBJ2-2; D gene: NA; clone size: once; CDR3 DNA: TGTGCCAGCAGCCCTGTCTATGGGCGGTCAGGGAGGGAGCTGTTTTTT; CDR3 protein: CASSPVYGRSGRELFF
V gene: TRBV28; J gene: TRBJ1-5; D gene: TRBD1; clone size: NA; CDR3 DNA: TGTGCCACCGGTCGAGGGGGCACTCAGCCCCAGCATTTT; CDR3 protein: CATGRGGTQPQHF
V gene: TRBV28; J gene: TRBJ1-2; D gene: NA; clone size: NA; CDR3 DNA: TGTGCCAGCATCCCTAGGGCGGGGGAGGGCTATGGCTACACCTTC; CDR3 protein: CASIPRAGEGYGYTF
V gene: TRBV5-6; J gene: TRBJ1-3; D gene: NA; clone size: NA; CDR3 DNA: TGTGCCAGCAGCTTGAACCGACTCTCTGGAAACACCATATATTTT; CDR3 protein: CASSLNRLSGNTIYF
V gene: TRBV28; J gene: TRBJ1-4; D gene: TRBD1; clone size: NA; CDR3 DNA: TGTGCCAGCAGTGCCAGGACAGGAATGAATGAAAAACTGTTTTTT; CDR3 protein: CASSARTGMNEKLFF
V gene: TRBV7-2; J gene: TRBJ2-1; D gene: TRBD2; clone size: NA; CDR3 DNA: TGTGCCAGCAGCGTCGGGACTAGTGTCGATGAGCAGTTCTTC; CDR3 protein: CASSVGTSVDEQFF
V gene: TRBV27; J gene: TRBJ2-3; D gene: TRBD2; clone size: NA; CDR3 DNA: TGTGCCAGCAGTTTATCAGGGACTAGTACAGATACGCAGTATTTT; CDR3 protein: CASSLSGTSTDTQYF
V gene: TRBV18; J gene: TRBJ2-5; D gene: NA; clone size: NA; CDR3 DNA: TGTGCCAGCTCACCCGGGTTGGGAGAGACCCAGTACTTC; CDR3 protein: CASSPGLGETQYF
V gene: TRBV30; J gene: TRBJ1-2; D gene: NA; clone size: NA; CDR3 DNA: TGTGCCTGGAGCCGAGAATTAAACAGGGCCAGGGCCTTC; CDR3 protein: CAWSRELNRARAF
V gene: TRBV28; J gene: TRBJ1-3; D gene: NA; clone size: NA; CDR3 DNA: TGTGCCAGCACCCCAGGGGTAGTAATATCTGGAAACACCATATATTTT; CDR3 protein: CASTPGVVISGNTIYF
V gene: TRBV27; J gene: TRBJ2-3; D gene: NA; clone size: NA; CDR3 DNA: TGTGCCAGCAGTTCAGGGGCAGATACGCAGTATTTT; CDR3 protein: CASSSGADTQYF
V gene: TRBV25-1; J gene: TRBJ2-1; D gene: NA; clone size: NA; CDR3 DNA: TGTGCCAGCAGTGGGCCCATGAAGTACAATGAGCAGTTCTTC; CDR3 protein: CASSGPMKYNEQFF
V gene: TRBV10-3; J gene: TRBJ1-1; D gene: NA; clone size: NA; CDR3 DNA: TGTGCCATCAGCGAAGGACAGATCATGAACACTGAAGCTTTCTTT; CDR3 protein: CAISEGQIMNTEAFF
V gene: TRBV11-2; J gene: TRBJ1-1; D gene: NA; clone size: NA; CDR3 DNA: TGTGCCAGCAGCTTAGTCGGGGGAGCGGGTGAAGCTTTCTTT; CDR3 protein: CASSLVGGAGEAFF
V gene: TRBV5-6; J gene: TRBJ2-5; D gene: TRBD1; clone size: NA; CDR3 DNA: TGTGCCAGCAGCTTGACGTTTGGGACAGGGATCCAAGAGACCCAGTACTTC; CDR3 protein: CASSLTFGTGIQETQYF
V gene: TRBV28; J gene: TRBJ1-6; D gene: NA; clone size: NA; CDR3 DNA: TGTGCCAGCAGGACTAATTCACCCCTCAACTTT; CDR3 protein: CASRTNSPLNF
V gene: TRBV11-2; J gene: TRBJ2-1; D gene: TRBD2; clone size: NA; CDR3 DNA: TGTGCCAGCAGCGGACTCGGGCTAGCGGGCGTCTACAATGAGCAGTTCTTC; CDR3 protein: CASSGLGLAGVYNEQFF
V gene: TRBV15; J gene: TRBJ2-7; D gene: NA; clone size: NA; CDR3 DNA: TGTGCCACCAGCAGAGATACCGGGCAGGGCCACGAGCAGTACTTC; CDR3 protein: CATSRDTGQGHEQYF
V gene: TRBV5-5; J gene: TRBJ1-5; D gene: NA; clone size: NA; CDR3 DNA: TGTGCCAGCAGCTTGGCCGGTGGCAATCAGCCCCAGCATTTT; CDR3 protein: CASSLAGGNQPQHF
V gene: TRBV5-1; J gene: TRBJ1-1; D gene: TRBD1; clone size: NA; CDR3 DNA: TGCGCCAGCACGACCCTTGACAGGGGACTTCATCCCCAAGCTTTCTTT; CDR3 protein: CASTTLDRGLHPQAFF
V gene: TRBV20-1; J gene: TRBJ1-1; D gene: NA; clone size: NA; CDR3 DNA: TGCAGTGCTAGAGTAGTTCGTGAAGCTTTCTTT; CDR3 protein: CSARVVREAFF